What follows are 22 T cell receptor beta chains derived from one specimen sequenced in a study of spatial heterogeneity in lung cancer. Via MiXCR, TCRdb re-called the 5' RACE reads, giving one row per CDR3 protein. The table includes 45,000 to 65,000 distinct CDR3 sequences, 6.5% to 7.5% detected once. Time point specified: blood at routine non-recurrence follow-up after resection. Frozen PBMC, nontumor lung or tumor provided whole RNA, which was sequenced unsorted. The starting material was PBMCs, obtained at follow-up. Receptors originate from a female donor with early-stage non-small cell lung cancer.

This clonotype has ten or more counts. The chain combines TRBV6-2 or TRBV6-3 with TRBJ2-4; 7 nucleotides agree with TRBD1. The J segment lost 9 bases and the V segment lost 6 bases, leaving 14 bases of the junction unmatched. Germline loops: CDR1 MNHEY, CDR2 SVGEGT. The CDR3 runs 15 residues. The CDR3 DNA follows: TGTGCCAGCAGCGGACAGGCTCCTGGTTTGGGCATTCAGTACTTC. This sequence encodes CASSGQAPGLGIQYF.

This clonotype showed up many times. CDR3 in DNA: TGTGCCAGCAGCCAAGCCCTTAGAGGGGCTTTCTTT. The encoded protein is CASSQALRGAFF. The V and J genes are TRBV3-1 and TRBJ1-1; D call uncertain. CDR1 is LGHDT, CDR2 YNNKEL, per germline (reference sequence). The V gene lost 1 base and the J gene lost 11 bases, with 11 bases spanning the gap. The CDR3 has 12 amino acids.

This clonotype was counted ten times or more. The J gene is TRBJ1-1, the V gene TRBV29-1, with D unresolved. With 0 bases removed from V and 4 bases from J, the gap between germline ends came to 9 bases. Per the germline V gene, CDR1 is SQVTM and CDR2 is ANQGSEA. This CDR3 region has 13 residues. The CDR3 reads CSVEDVSRTEAFF. The CDR3 nucleotides read TGCAGCGTTGAAGATGTATCTCGCACTGAAGCTTTCTTT.

The gene calls are TRBV19 and TRBJ2-2, with D perhaps given as TRBD1 or TRBD2 (5 bases each). The V end lost 3 bases, the J end lost 4 bases, and 15 bases lay between the germline ends. CDR3 length equals 16 residues. Germline V gene lookup returns CDR1 LNHDA and CDR2 SQIVND (reference sequence). CDR3 bases: TGTGCCAGTAGTATTTTGATCGTGGGGGTCACCGGGGAGCTGTTTTTT. Translating gives CASSILIVGVTGELFF.

The chain is built from TRBV10-3 and TRBJ2-5; no clear D gene. The V gene's germline CDR1 is ENHRY and CDR2 SYGVKD. This CDR3 comprises 13 residues. The germline V and J ends were trimmed by 10 bases and 5 bases, with 17 bases remaining between them. The CDR3 sequence: CATKSNLEETQYF. Written as DNA, the CDR3 is TGTGCCACCAAATCTAACCTGGAGGAGACCCAGTACTTC.

For this clonotype: It may be a read error: a sequence one base away is much more abundant. In nucleotides, the CDR3 is TGTGCCAGCAGCGTAGTGAAATGTAACACGCAGTATTTT. Translated: CASSVVKCNTQYF. J is TRBJ2-3 and V is TRBV9; no clear D. The CDR3 sequence is 13 residues long. The V end lost 0 bases, the J end lost 9 bases, and 11 bases lay between the germline ends. The V gene's germline CDR1 is SGDLS and CDR2 YYNGEE.

The sample holds many counts of this clonotype. V gene TRBV28 combines with J gene TRBJ2-2; 7 nucleotides align to TRBD1. Trimming at V came to 8 bases and at J to 6 bases, leaving 12 bases not matched to a gene. The germline gives CDR1 MDHEN, CDR2 SYDVKM. This CDR3 comprises 15 residues. This CDR3 is CASYTLTGFPGELFF. In DNA, the CDR3 is TGTGCCAGCTATACACTGACAGGGTTCCCCGGGGAGCTGTTTTTT.

This clonotype was observed many times. CDR3 loop: CSATTPGRSIDTQYF. Here the CDR3 DNA reads TGCAGTGCTACAACCCCGGGACGTTCAATAGATACGCAGTATTTT. The V gene is TRBV20-1, the J gene TRBJ2-3; the D gene could be TRBD1 or TRBD2 (5 bases each). Germline CDR1 is DFQATT and CDR2 is SNEGSKA (reference sequence). The CDR3 runs to 15 residues. Trimming left V 4 bases short and J 5 bases short, with 19 bases between.

This clonotype was seen ten or more times. The chain recombines TRBV6-5 with TRBJ1-5; TRBD1 might be the D (5 bases). The CDR3 totals 14 residues. With 6 bases removed from V and 3 bases from J, the gap between germline ends came to 12 bases. Germline V lookup: CDR1 MNHEY, CDR2 SVGAGI. The CDR3 is CASSPGGVNQPQHF. CDR3 bases: TGTGCCAGCAGCCCAGGAGGGGTCAATCAGCCCCAGCATTTT.

The V and J genes are TRBV5-1 and TRBJ2-3, with D unresolved. The CDR3 is made up of 16 amino acids. Germline V CDR1 and CDR2: SGHRS, YFSETQ. The ends were cut back, 0 bases at V and 2 bases at J, with 13 bases in the middle. The DNA of the CDR3 is TGCGCCAGCAGCTTGGAGGGCCAGACCTACACAGATACGCAGTATTTT. Translated, it gives CASSLEGQTYTDTQYF.

This clonotype was detected a few times. The CDR3 spells CASSERGNTIYF. In DNA, the CDR3 is TGTGCCAGCAGTGAACGGGGAAACACCATATATTTT. The rearrangement uses TRBV2 and TRBJ1-3; D call uncertain. Germline CDR1 and CDR2: SNHLY and FYNNEI. The ends were cut back, 2 bases at V and 4 bases at J, with 3 bases in the middle. The CDR3 is made up of 12 amino acids.

This clonotype was recorded at least ten times. The V gene is TRBV15, the J gene TRBJ2-7, with TRBD2 as a possible D gene (5 bases). The CDR3 runs to 13 residues. Trimming pared 0 bases from V and 4 bases from J, leaving 7 bases between. Germline V gene data show CDR1 as LNHNV and CDR2 as YYDKDF (reference sequence). The CDR3 DNA reads as TGTGCCACCAGCAGAGACGGGAAATACGAGCAGTACTTC. Its translation is CATSRDGKYEQYF.

This clonotype was seen a handful of times. V is TRBV19 and J is TRBJ2-3, with D possibly being TRBD2 (6 bases). V was trimmed by 10 bases and J by 0 bases, leaving 14 bases between them. Per the germline V gene, CDR1 is LNHDA and CDR2 is SQIVND (reference sequence). This CDR3 has 14 amino acids. The CDR3, as DNA: TGTGCCACGGAGGACTACCAAAGCACAGATACGCAGTATTTT. It is translated as CATEDYQSTDTQYF.

This clonotype was counted a few times. The gene calls are TRBV12-3 or TRBV12-4 and TRBJ1-5; 11 bases map to TRBD1. The junction had 6 bases not matched to a gene; V was cut back by 3 bases and J by 5 bases. The CDR3 extends over 16 amino acids. The DNA for the CDR3 is TGTGCCAGCAGTTTTAATTGGGACAGGGGGTATCAGCCCCAGCATTTT. Amino acids: CASSFNWDRGYQPQHF.

The chain couples TRBV20-1 to TRBJ2-2; TRBD1 aligns across 9 bases. Germline CDR1 DFQATT, CDR2 SNEGSKA (reference sequence). This CDR3 comprises 14 residues. V was pared by 6 bases and J by 4 bases, with 6 bases of the junction left unmatched. The CDR3 region has the DNA TGCAGTGCGCCGACAGGGGGGGTCACCGGGGAGCTGTTTTTT. Protein product: CSAPTGGVTGELFF.

This clonotype came up many times. The chain recombines TRBV7-9 with TRBJ2-1; D might be TRBD1 (5 bases). Between the trimmed V and J ends, which lost 1 base and 4 bases, there was a span of 14 bases. The CDR3 is 16 residues long. Germline lookup yields CDR1 SEHNR and CDR2 FQNEAQ (reference sequence). The CDR3 bases are TGTGCCAGCAGCTTAGACCCAGGGCGGTGGTACAATGAGCAGTTCTTC. This translates into CASSLDPGRWYNEQFF.

The chain joins TRBV9 to TRBJ2-2; D not resolved. This CDR3 is built from 15 residues. With 4 bases removed from V and 2 bases from J, the gap between germline ends came to 12 bases. Looked up from germline, CDR1 is SGDLS and CDR2 is YYNGEE. CDR3 DNA: TGTGCCAGCAGCCCCCTCACCGTTAACACCGGGGAGCTGTTTTTT. Translated, it gives CASSPLTVNTGELFF.

In regard to this clonotype: This could be a read error, since a much larger clone is one nucleotide away. V is TRBV6-2 or TRBV6-3 and J is TRBJ1-1; 7 bases align to TRBD1. Germline CDR1 reads MNHEY; CDR2 reads SVGEGT. V was pared by 2 bases and J by 4 bases, with 7 bases of the junction left unmatched. The CDR3 sequence is 15 residues long. DNA of the CDR3: TGTGCCAGCAGTTACCACAACGCAGGGGGCACTGAAGCTTTCTTT. Translation: CASSYHNAGGTEAFF.

This clonotype was counted many times. The chain is built from TRBV19 and TRBJ2-1, with D possibly matching TRBD2 (6 bases). Trimming took 2 bases from V and 3 from J, leaving 20 bases between them. Germline V CDR1 and CDR2: LNHDA, SQIVND (reference sequence). The CDR3 totals 18 residues. The CDR3 spells CASSITPALSGGYNEQFF. CDR3 sequence (DNA): TGTGCCAGTAGTATAACGCCCGCCTTATCCGGGGGCTACAATGAGCAGTTCTTC.

The CDR3: CASSFLEGREKLFF. Here the CDR3 DNA reads TGTGCCAGCAGCTTTTTGGAGGGACGAGAAAAACTGTTTTTT. The V call is TRBV5-6, the J call TRBJ1-4; D may be TRBD1 (5 bases). Trimming cost V 2 bases and J 8 bases, with 13 bases left between them. The CDR3 has 14 residues. Germline CDR1 SGHDT, CDR2 YYEEEE.

This clonotype was found a few times. The chain couples TRBV7-6 to TRBJ2-7, with TRBD1 matching over 7 bases. Germline values: CDR1 SGHVS, CDR2 FNYEAQ. V was pared by 4 bases and J by 5 bases, with 5 bases of the junction left unmatched. The CDR3 loop spans 13 amino acids. The CDR3 sequence is CASSSTDRDEQYF. In DNA form, the CDR3 reads TGTGCCAGCAGCTCAACCGACAGGGACGAGCAGTACTTC.

This clonotype showed up just a few times. The chain couples TRBV6-1 to TRBJ2-3; 16 nucleotides agree with TRBD2. The CDR3 contains 18 residues. Germline CDR1 MNHNS, CDR2 SASEGT. Trimming took 2 bases from V and 2 from J; bases not matched to a gene: 4. The CDR3 protein is CASSEPGLAGGPTDTQYF. The CDR3 nucleotides read TGTGCCAGCAGTGAACCGGGACTAGCGGGGGGGCCCACAGATACGCAGTATTTT.